This paragraph reports one T cell receptor beta chain. This specimen belongs to a study of blood T cell repertoires in COVID-19. The CDR3 is 16 residues long. Germline lookup yields CDR1 SGHTA and CDR2 FQGNSA. Trimming at V came to 5 bases and at J to 4 bases, leaving 9 bases not matched to a gene. Some clones are missing from TCRdb's copy, which holds only in-frame ones; the method was immunoSEQ multiplex PCR. The table includes 200,000 to 250,000 clones, 82% detected once. The TCR sequence derives from a woman of 80 years or more with acute or convalescent COVID-19. The gene calls are TRBV7-2 and TRBJ2-2; TRBD2 aligns across 8 bases. Material for sequencing was peripheral blood. The CDR3 here is CASSVMVAGGTGELFF. DNA for the CDR3: TGTGCCAGCAGCGTTATGGTGGCGGGAGGCACCGGGGAGCTGTTTTTT.